Listed here are 5 T cell receptor beta chains from one sample, sequenced in a study of OX40 agonist ivuxolimab in advanced cancers. Library preparation used the immunoSEQ multiplex PCR assay. TCRdb took over this immuneACCESS table, retaining in-frame rearrangements with V and J assigned. Such tables are incomplete; in checked studies, under half of the missing clones stem from an unresolved V gene, and the remainder is unexplained. This sample gives 14,000 or so clones in total; around 79% of them show up just once. Roughly 36% of the sample belongs to the ten largest clones. This specimen consisted of CD4+ or CD8+ T cells sorted from blood, obtained in a trial of the OX40 agonist ivuxolimab. These receptors were taken from an adult with an advanced solid tumor such as melanoma, head and neck, liver or kidney cancer.

The chain carries TRBV5-1 and TRBJ2-7; no firm D call. V dropped 0 bases and J dropped 3 bases, with 10 bases sitting between them. Germline CDR1 and CDR2: SGHRS and YFSETQ. CDR3 length: 14 amino acids. The CDR3 DNA reads as TGCGCCAGCAGCTTGGAAACCTGGGGCTACGAGCAGTACTTC. Protein: CASSLETWGYEQYF.

This clone showed up just a few times. The CDR3 is CASSADGYEQYF. Here the CDR3 DNA reads TGTGCCAGCAGCGCTGACGGCTACGAGCAGTACTTC. This rearrangement joins TRBV9 to TRBJ2-7, with no clear D. The CDR3 extends over 12 amino acids. Trimming stripped 3 bases from V and 3 bases from J, with 7 bases between. CDR1 and CDR2 (germline): SGDLS, YYNGEE. The variable domain in full, completed from reference TRBV9 and TRBJ2-7, reads DSGVTQTPKHLITATGQRVTLRCSPRSGDLSVYWYQQSLDQGLQFLIQYYNGEERAKGNILERFSAQQFPDLHSELNLSSLELGDSALYFCASSADGYEQYFGPGTRLTVT.

This clone is termed medium-sized (0.01 to 0.1%). This chain uses TRBV5-1 with TRBJ1-3, with a possible D match to TRBD1 (6 bases). Germline CDR1 reads SGHRS; CDR2 reads YFSETQ. V was cut by 3 bases and J by 0 bases, with 13 bases left in between. The CDR3 contains 16 residues. The CDR3: CASSSDSQSSGNTIYF. CDR3 DNA: TGCGCCAGCAGCTCGGACAGCCAGAGCTCTGGAAACACCATATATTTT. The full variable domain, rest sourced from reference TRBV5-1 and TRBJ1-3, is KAGVTQTPRYLIKTRGQQVTLSCSPISGHRSVSWYQQTPGQGLQFLFEYFSETQRNKGNFPGRFSGRQFSNSRSEMNVSTLELGDSALYLCASSSDSQSSGNTIYFGEGSWLTVV.

The rearrangement joins TRBV6-5 to TRBJ1-2; tentatively, D is TRBD1 (5 bases). The CDR3 totals 15 residues. The V gene lost 2 bases and the J gene lost 2 bases, with 12 bases spanning the gap. CDR1 is MNHEY, CDR2 SVGAGI, per germline. The CDR3 region is CASSYGGGRNYGYTF. The CDR3 DNA reads as TGTGCCAGCAGTTACGGTGGGGGTAGGAACTATGGCTACACCTTC.

This sequence joins TRBV4-3 and TRBJ2-1; D unclear. Germline CDR1 LGHNA, CDR2 YSLEER. This CDR3 contains 15 residues. V was cut by 1 base and J by 0 bases, with 7 bases left in between. The CDR3, as DNA: TGCGCCAGCAGCCAAGTGGCTAGCTCCTACAATGAGCAGTTCTTC. Its translation is CASSQVASSYNEQFF.